Listed here are 26 T cell receptor beta chains from one sample, sequenced in a study of cytotoxic CD8 clonotypes in ibrutinib-treated CLL (dated by TCRdb to the early 2020s). Receptor libraries were prepared by the immunoSEQ multiplex PCR assay. TCRdb mirrors the immuneACCESS table, restricted to in-frame sequences. Some clones are absent from its copies; in checked studies, under half trace to an unresolved V gene, and the reason for the others is unknown. For this sample there are some 200,000 clones; over 60% appear just once. The top ten clonotypes cover 13% of the sample. This specimen's time point label, per the study, means: approximately 25 months on ibrutinib. Sequences were derived from PBMCs, sampled after 24 months of ibrutinib treatment. The receptors were sampled from a human donor with chronic lymphocytic leukemia.

The rearrangement links TRBV6-5 to TRBJ2-1; D is undetermined. The CDR3 spans 14 residues. Per germline, CDR1 MNHEY and CDR2 SVGAGI. V was clipped by 5 bases and J by 7 bases, with 15 bases between them. The CDR3 bases are TGTGCCAGCAGTCCGCGGACCAAATGGAATGAGCAGTTCTTC. Translating it yields CASSPRTKWNEQFF.

The chain joins TRBV30 to TRBJ1-4; D remains unclear. CDR3 size: 12 residues. Germline CDR1 GTSNPN, CDR2 SVGIG (reference sequence). V was cut by 0 bases and J by 10 bases, with 9 bases left in between. The CDR3 here is CAWSVEKTKLFF. In DNA form, the CDR3 reads TGTGCCTGGAGTGTCGAGAAGACAAAACTGTTTTTT. The full variable domain, its missing parts supplied by reference TRBV30 and TRBJ1-4, is SQTIHQWPATLVQPVGSPLSLECTVEGTSNPNLYWYRQAAGRGLQLLFYSVGIGQISSEVPQNLSASRPQDRQFILSSKKLLLSDSGFYLCAWSVEKTKLFFGSGTQLSVL.

The chain employs TRBV7-2 and TRBJ2-7; D is unclear. V lost 0 bases and J lost 3, with 6 bases in between. Germline CDR1 and CDR2: SGHTA and FQGNSA. This CDR3 is 13 amino acids long. The CDR3 coding sequence is TGTGCCAGCAGCTTAGCGGCTCGCTACGAGCAGTACTTC. It is translated as CASSLAARYEQYF.

The chain links TRBV14 to TRBJ2-1; TRBD2 agrees at 10 bases. The V gene end was trimmed by 5 bases and the J gene end by 9 bases; junction bases not matched to a gene: 10. The CDR3 length is 15 residues. In germline, CDR1 is SGHDN, CDR2 FVKESK. The CDR3 is CASSRSGRALIEQFF. The CDR3 DNA sequence: TGTGCCAGCAGCAGAAGCGGGAGGGCCTTAATTGAGCAGTTCTTC.

This clone was detected only once. This chain connects TRBV28 to TRBJ1-1; the D is unclear. CDR1 is MDHEN and CDR2 is SYDVKM in the germline V gene. CDR3 length: 15 amino acids. V dropped 6 bases and J dropped 1 base, with 15 bases sitting between them. CDR3 sequence (DNA): TGTGCCAGCAGCCCAGCAATTGAGTGGAACACTGAAGCTTTCTTT. Translated: CASSPAIEWNTEAFF.

This clone was observed at least ten times. This chain connects TRBV6-5 to TRBJ2-4; the D gene is possibly TRBD2 (6 bases). The germline V gene encodes CDR1 MNHEY and CDR2 SVGAGI. V shed 2 bases and J shed 8 bases, with 13 bases lying between them. The CDR3 spans 14 residues. The CDR3 reads CASSYGASEDIQYF. The CDR3 DNA sequence: TGTGCCAGCAGTTACGGCGCTAGCGAGGACATTCAGTACTTC.

This clone was seen just once. V and J are TRBV29-1 and TRBJ2-2, with D possibly TRBD2 on 7 matching bases. The CDR3 runs 14 residues. Between the trimmed V and J ends, which lost 6 bases and 0 bases, there was a span of 11 bases. Germline V gene sequence: CDR1 SQVTM, CDR2 ANQGSEA. Here the CDR3 reads CSVGGGSNTGELFF. The CDR3 nucleotides are TGCAGCGTGGGAGGGGGTTCGAACACCGGGGAGCTGTTTTTT.

The gene calls are TRBV5-1 and TRBJ2-6; 10 bases map to TRBD1. Germline CDR1 and CDR2: SGHRS and YFSETQ. V shed 0 bases, J shed 4 bases, and the junction held 13 bases outside the gene matches. CDR3 length equals 20 residues. In DNA, the CDR3 is TGCGCCAGCAGCTTGGCCGTTAGACAGGGGGCGCTCCTAGGGGCCAACGTCCTGACTTTC. Encoded protein: CASSLAVRQGALLGANVLTF.

The chain recombines TRBV9 with TRBJ2-1; the match to TRBD1 covers 8 bases. The CDR3 consists of 14 residues. V shed 4 bases and J 5 bases; nucleotides not matched to a gene: 5. The germline gives CDR1 SGDLS, CDR2 YYNGEE. The CDR3 spells CASSPGQGNNEQFF. The DNA for the CDR3 is TGTGCCAGCAGCCCCGGACAGGGAAACAATGAGCAGTTCTTC.

J is TRBJ2-1 and V is TRBV2; 14 positions match TRBD2. Germline CDR1 and CDR2: SNHLY and FYNNEI. The CDR3 has 15 residues. V was clipped by 4 bases and J by 4 bases; unmatched bases: 0. The CDR3 region has the DNA TGTGCCAGCAGTGGGACTAGCGGGAGGTACAATGAGCAGTTCTTC. It codes for CASSGTSGRYNEQFF.

This rearrangement joins TRBV7-8 to TRBJ2-5; D is undetermined. Germline V gene sequence: CDR1 SGHVS, CDR2 FQNEAQ. V shed 2 bases and J shed 3 bases, with 16 bases lying between them. The CDR3 loop spans 16 amino acids. The CDR3 loop is CASSLPENVAKETQYF. The CDR3 region has the DNA TGTGCCAGCAGCTTACCTGAAAACGTGGCAAAAGAGACCCAGTACTTC.

This clone was seen only a few times. The rearrangement links TRBV7-3 to TRBJ2-7; 8 positions agree with TRBD2. The germline V gene has CDR1 SGHTA and CDR2 FQGTGA. The CDR3 totals 13 residues. Trimming removed 5 bases from V and 6 bases from J; junction bases left unmatched: 6. In nucleotides, the CDR3 is TGTGCCAGCAGCCCCGGGAGGGGTGGCGAGCAGTACTTC. Amino acid sequence: CASSPGRGGEQYF.

The chain carries TRBV19 and TRBJ2-1; 8 bases are a match to TRBD2. The CDR3 totals 16 residues. The germline CDR1 and CDR2 sequences are LNHDA and SQIVND (reference sequence). J was trimmed by 4 bases and V by 3 bases; bases with no gene match: 8. The CDR3 loop is CASSIRASGPYNEQFF. In DNA form, the CDR3 reads TGTGCCAGTAGTATCAGGGCTAGCGGGCCATACAATGAGCAGTTCTTC.

This chain links TRBV5-1 with TRBJ2-7, with 9 bases fitting TRBD1. CDR1 is SGHRS, CDR2 YFSETQ, per germline. This CDR3 comprises 15 residues. V gave up 3 bases and J gave up 3 bases; unmatched junction bases: 7. The CDR3 bases are TGCGCCAGCAGCTCGAACCCGGGACAGGGCTACGAGCAGTACTTC. It translates to CASSSNPGQGYEQYF.

The chain carries TRBV5-4 and TRBJ1-4; D not certain. CDR3 length: 16 amino acids. Germline-derived CDR1 and CDR2 are SGHNT and YYREEE (reference sequence). Trimming left V 1 base short and J 0 bases short, with 10 bases between. Here the CDR3 reads CASSLNPTSTNEKLFF. CDR3 nucleotides: TGTGCCAGCAGCTTGAATCCGACATCAACTAATGAAAAACTGTTTTTT.

This chain connects TRBV2 to TRBJ1-5, with 8 nucleotides matching TRBD1. The V gene's germline CDR1 is SNHLY and CDR2 FYNNEI. V lost 7 bases and J lost 2; bases outside the gene matches: 7. The CDR3 runs 15 residues. CDR3 protein: CASITDRAGNQPQHF. The CDR3 DNA sequence: TGTGCCAGCATTACGGACAGGGCTGGCAATCAGCCCCAGCATTTT. Filled out from reference TRBV2 and TRBJ1-5, the complete variable domain reads EPEVTQTPSHQVTQMGQEVILRCVPISNHLYFYWYRQILGQKVEFLVSFYNNEISEKSEIFDDQFSVERPDGSNFTLKIRSTKLEDSAMYFCASITDRAGNQPQHFGDGTRLSIL.

The chain joins TRBV9 to TRBJ2-5, with TRBD2 as a possible D gene (6 bases). CDR3 length equals 13 residues. V was shortened by 4 bases and J by 5 bases, with 12 bases between the two germline ends. Germline assignment: CDR1 SGDLS and CDR2 YYNGEE. CDR3 protein: CASSPGAGETQYF. CDR3 DNA: TGTGCCAGCAGCCCCGGGGCGGGGGAGACCCAGTACTTC.

CDR3 residues: CATQTFPSTDTQYF. DNA of the CDR3: TGCGCCACCCAAACCTTCCCTAGCACAGATACGCAGTATTTT. The chain carries TRBV5-1 and TRBJ2-3; D remains ambiguous. The CDR3 loop spans 14 amino acids. Trimming removed 9 bases at V and 0 bases at J, with 14 bases between. Germline V gives CDR1 SGHRS, CDR2 YFSETQ.

The V call is TRBV5-1, the J call TRBJ2-7, with 7 bases aligning to TRBD2. The CDR3 is 14 residues long. Germline lookup yields CDR1 SGHRS and CDR2 YFSETQ. Trimming took 3 bases from V and 2 from J; bases not matched to a gene: 5. The DNA for the CDR3 is TGCGCCAGCAGCTCTACCGGGACTACCTACGAGCAGTACTTC. Translated: CASSSTGTTYEQYF.

As regards this clone: Other DNA variants within this sample encode the same CDR3. The V and J genes are TRBV14 and TRBJ1-2; D is unclear. V was trimmed by 1 base and J by 5 bases, leaving 8 bases between them. Germline V gives CDR1 SGHDN, CDR2 FVKESK. There are 13 residues in the CDR3. The chain's CDR3 is CASSQGQGYGYTF. The CDR3 DNA follows: TGTGCCAGCAGCCAAGGCCAAGGGTATGGCTACACCTTC.

V is TRBV30 and J is TRBJ1-5; no firm D call. The CDR3 runs to 14 residues. V shed 0 bases and J shed 4 bases, with 10 bases lying between them. The germline V gene encodes CDR1 GTSNPN and CDR2 SVGIG (reference sequence). CDR3 region: CAWSVTSGNQPQHF. In DNA, the CDR3 is TGTGCCTGGAGTGTGACATCGGGGAATCAGCCCCAGCATTTT.

This chain connects TRBV4-3 to TRBJ2-7, with D maybe TRBD1 (5 bases). The V end was cut by 1 base, the J end by 2 bases, with 12 bases between. The germline gives CDR1 LGHNA, CDR2 YSLEER. The CDR3 is made up of 15 amino acids. This CDR3 is CASSQGAGLTYEQYF. DNA of the CDR3: TGCGCCAGCAGCCAAGGGGCAGGGCTGACCTACGAGCAGTACTTC.

The chain joins TRBV27 to TRBJ2-7; D is possibly TRBD1 or TRBD2 (5 bases each). Germline V gene sequence: CDR1 MNHEY, CDR2 SMNVEV (reference sequence). The CDR3 loop spans 14 amino acids. The ends were cut back, 1 base at V and 0 bases at J, with 7 bases in the middle. The CDR3 spells CASSLWDGSYEQYF. The CDR3 DNA is TGTGCCAGCAGTTTATGGGACGGCTCCTACGAGCAGTACTTC.

This clone was detected only a few times. This sequence joins TRBV5-4 and TRBJ2-2; 12 nucleotides align to TRBD2. The CDR3 has 17 amino acids. The germline CDR1 and CDR2 sequences are SGHNT and YYREEE (reference sequence). Trimming took 4 bases from V and 2 from J; bases not matched to a gene: 6. CDR3 residues: CASSRLAGAPNTGELFF. The CDR3 DNA sequence: TGTGCCAGCAGCCGACTAGCGGGAGCCCCTAACACCGGGGAGCTGTTTTTT.

The chain couples TRBV6-5 to TRBJ2-7; possible D gene TRBD2, 5 bases. Germline V CDR1 and CDR2: MNHEY, SVGAGI. The V and J ends lost 0 bases and 1 base respectively, with 13 bases between them. The CDR3 consists of 16 residues. CDR3 residues: CASSYSSGSPSYEQYF. CDR3 nucleotide sequence: TGTGCCAGCAGTTACTCCTCGGGAAGCCCATCCTACGAGCAGTACTTC.

This chain uses TRBV5-1 with TRBJ2-7; possibly TRBD2 for D (6 bases). The CDR3 extends over 12 amino acids. V was pared by 4 bases and J by 6 bases, with 11 bases between. The germline gives CDR1 SGHRS, CDR2 YFSETQ. This CDR3 reads CASSVPGVEQYF. Here the CDR3 DNA reads TGCGCCAGCAGCGTTCCGGGGGTCGAGCAGTACTTC.